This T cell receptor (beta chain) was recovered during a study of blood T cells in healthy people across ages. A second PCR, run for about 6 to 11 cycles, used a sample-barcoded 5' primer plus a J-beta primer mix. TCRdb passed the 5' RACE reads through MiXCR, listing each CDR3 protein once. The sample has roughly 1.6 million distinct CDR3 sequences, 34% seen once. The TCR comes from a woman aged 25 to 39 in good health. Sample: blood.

The CDR3 DNA reads TGCAGTGCTAGAGGGACAGGGGTCAACAATGAGCAGTTCTTC. Translating gives CSARGTGVNNEQFF. J is TRBJ2-1 and V is TRBV20-1, with 9 bases identical to TRBD1. The CDR3 has 14 amino acids. Germline CDR1 and CDR2: DFQATT and SNEGSKA (reference sequence). Unmatched junction bases numbered 3, after V lost 1 base and J lost 5 bases.